Presented here are 25 T cell receptor beta chains from one specimen sequenced in a study of long-term antiretroviral therapy in people with HIV. They ran version v3.0 of the immunoSEQ assay at survey level. Profiling relied on immunoSEQ multiplex PCR, and the TCRdb table lists in-frame clones only, not all of them. The sample has about 24,000 clones, roughly four fifths seen once. The sequencing used unsorted PBMCs, collected 0.4 years after starting antiretroviral therapy. These receptors were collected from a man in his fifties or sixties with HIV.

In its sample, this clone was seen a few times. The V call is TRBV6-1, the J call TRBJ1-6; D unresolved. Germline V gives CDR1 MNHNS, CDR2 SASEGT. This CDR3 is 15 amino acids long. Trimming removed 7 bases from V and 8 bases from J, with 18 bases in between. The chain's CDR3 is CASMTRGRQDSPLHF. In DNA, the CDR3 is TGTGCCAGCATGACTAGAGGACGGCAGGATTCACCCCTCCACTTT.

V gene TRBV11-1 combines with J gene TRBJ2-1; D is unclear. V lost 5 bases to trimming and J lost 2 bases, with 10 bases between them. The CDR3 totals 14 residues. CDR1 SGHAT and CDR2 FQDESV come from the germline V gene (reference sequence). In DNA form, the CDR3 reads TGTGCCAGCAGCACCATCGACACCTACAATGAGCAGTTCTTC. It yields the protein CASSTIDTYNEQFF.

J is TRBJ1-1 and V is TRBV28; a weak D match, TRBD1 (5 bases). V gave up 3 bases and J gave up 5 bases, with 13 bases separating them. Germline lookup yields CDR1 MDHEN and CDR2 SYDVKM. There are 14 residues in the CDR3. The CDR3 DNA sequence: TGTGCCAGCAGTTTGGAAGGGGCCGTGACTGAAGCTTTCTTT. Encoded protein: CASSLEGAVTEAFF.

J is TRBJ2-5 and V is TRBV10-3, with 8 bases aligning to TRBD2. CDR1 and CDR2 from the germline V gene are ENHRY and SYGVKD. The CDR3 has 14 amino acids. V lost 6 bases, J lost 4 bases, and 7 bases stayed unmatched. CDR3 region: CAIRSSGVGETQYF. In nucleotides, the CDR3 is TGTGCCATCAGGAGTAGCGGGGTGGGAGAGACCCAGTACTTC.

The genes are TRBV10-1 and TRBJ1-4; no firm D call. The ends were cut back, 4 bases at V and 6 bases at J, with 24 bases in the middle. Looked up from germline, CDR1 is WNHNN and CDR2 is SYGVQD (reference sequence). The CDR3 contains 18 residues. The chain's CDR3 is CASSGTNFRGREYEKLFF. DNA for the CDR3: TGCGCCAGCAGTGGGACGAACTTTCGAGGGAGGGAGTATGAAAAACTGTTTTTT.

The chain is built from TRBV5-6 and TRBJ1-2, with TRBD1 matching 7 bases. The CDR3 is made up of 15 amino acids. Germline lookup yields CDR1 SGHDT and CDR2 YYEEEE. The junction had 13 bases not matched to a gene; V was cut back by 3 bases and J by 8 bases. The CDR3 is CASSSTAVQGNGYTF. The DNA of the CDR3 is TGTGCCAGCAGCTCCACGGCCGTACAGGGGAACGGCTACACCTTC.

Here the CDR3 reads CASSFTGDEQYF. The CDR3 coding sequence is TGTGCCAGCAGTTTTACGGGTGACGAGCAGTACTTC. V gene TRBV27 combines with J gene TRBJ2-7; D not resolved. V was pared by 3 bases and J by 5 bases, with 8 bases between. This CDR3 comprises 12 residues. Germline V gene sequence: CDR1 MNHEY, CDR2 SMNVEV (reference sequence).

The V and J genes are TRBV7-8 and TRBJ1-2; 9 positions agree with TRBD1. The germline gives CDR1 SGHVS, CDR2 FQNEAQ. This CDR3 has 18 residues. The junction had 18 bases not matched to a gene; V was cut back by 3 bases and J by 7 bases. The CDR3 here is CASSLARTGADRGGGYTF. The CDR3 DNA sequence: TGTGCCAGCAGCTTGGCCAGGACAGGGGCGGATAGAGGGGGTGGCTACACCTTC.

The chain couples TRBV27 to TRBJ2-5; no definite D call. The germline V gene encodes CDR1 MNHEY and CDR2 SMNVEV (reference sequence). The V and J ends lost 4 bases and 5 bases respectively, with 17 bases between them. The CDR3 extends over 15 amino acids. CDR3 loop: CASSSLRVRMETQYF. CDR3 DNA: TGTGCCAGCAGTTCACTCCGGGTCCGGATGGAGACCCAGTACTTC.

CDR3: CASRPQGAFEAFF. CDR3 nucleotides: TGTGCCAGCAGACCACAGGGGGCCTTCGAAGCTTTCTTT. The chain is built from TRBV7-9 and TRBJ1-1; 9 bases align to TRBD1. The trim removed 6 bases at V and 8 bases at J, leaving 7 bases unmatched. This CDR3 has 13 residues. Germline loops: CDR1 SEHNR, CDR2 FQNEAQ (reference sequence).

This sequence joins TRBV6-1 and TRBJ2-7; D is possibly TRBD1 or TRBD2 (5 bases each). V dropped 6 bases and J dropped 2 bases, with 17 bases sitting between them. The CDR3 loop spans 15 amino acids. CDR1 is MNHNS and CDR2 is SASEGT in the germline V gene. The CDR3 coding sequence is TGTGCCAGCAGGGAACGCCGGGACCTGCCCTACGAGCAGTACTTC. This codes for CASRERRDLPYEQYF.

The chain has TRBV28 and TRBJ1-5; D ambiguous. CDR1 and CDR2 (germline): MDHEN, SYDVKM. This CDR3 is 15 amino acids long. Trimming took 4 bases from V and 0 from J, leaving 10 bases between them. The CDR3 DNA sequence: TGTGCCAGCAGTTCTACGGACGGTAGCAATCAGCCCCAGCATTTT. This translates into CASSSTDGSNQPQHF.

The chain uses TRBV2 and TRBJ1-4, with D unresolved. Trimming shortened V by 6 bases and J by 8 bases, and 16 bases separated the two germline ends. This CDR3 has 14 amino acids. Germline V gene sequence: CDR1 SNHLY, CDR2 FYNNEI. The CDR3: CASSGLLMGEKLFF. The CDR3 nucleotides read TGTGCCAGCAGCGGACTGCTTATGGGGGAAAAACTGTTTTTT.

The chain joins TRBV13 to TRBJ2-7; D unresolved. The CDR3 has 12 amino acids. CDR1 PRHDT and CDR2 FYEKMQ come from the germline V gene (reference sequence). V lost 3 bases, J lost 3 bases, and 6 bases lay in between. DNA of the CDR3: TGTGCCAGCAGCTTGAGCTACTACGAGCAGTACTTC. Translating it yields CASSLSYYEQYF.

This chain links TRBV28 with TRBJ2-7, with 7 nucleotides matching TRBD1. Germline V gene data show CDR1 as MDHEN and CDR2 as SYDVKM. The CDR3 has 12 residues. Trimming removed 5 bases from V and 6 bases from J; junction bases left unmatched: 4. In DNA, the CDR3 is TGTGCCAGCAGTACGACAGGGAGCGAGCAGTACTTC. Translated, it gives CASSTTGSEQYF. Complete variable domain (other parts from reference TRBV28 and TRBJ2-7): DVKVTQSSRYLVKRTGEKVFLECVQDMDHENMFWYRQDPGLGLRLIYFSYDVKMKEKGDIPEGYSVSREKKERFSLILESASTNQTSMYLCASSTTGSEQYFGPGTRLTVT.

V gene TRBV15 combines with J gene TRBJ2-1; D call uncertain. This CDR3 is built from 15 residues. The germline V gene encodes CDR1 LNHNV and CDR2 YYDKDF (reference sequence). The germline V and J ends were trimmed by 0 bases and 4 bases, with 10 bases remaining between them. The CDR3 sequence is CATSRDGEQYNEQFF. The CDR3 nucleotides read TGTGCCACCAGCAGAGATGGAGAACAGTACAATGAGCAGTTCTTC. Together with reference TRBV15 and TRBJ2-1, the CDR3 gives the full variable domain: DAMVIQNPRYQVTQFGKPVTLSCSQTLNHNVMYWYQQKSSQAPKLLFHYYDKDFNNEADTPDNFQSRRPNTSFCFLDIRSPGLGDTAMYLCATSRDGEQYNEQFFGPGTRLTVL.

The chain couples TRBV7-3 to TRBJ2-7, with a possible D match to TRBD1 (5 bases). The V gene's germline CDR1 is SGHTA and CDR2 FQGTGA. V gave up 2 bases and J gave up 4 bases, with 9 bases separating them. The CDR3 spans 13 residues. CDR3 protein: CASSLAQGYEQYF. CDR3 DNA sequence: TGTGCCAGCAGCTTAGCTCAGGGTTACGAGCAGTACTTC.

The rearrangement links TRBV10-1 to TRBJ2-1, with D perhaps matching TRBD2 (6 bases). Deletions cut 2 bases from V and 9 bases from J, with 14 bases between. CDR3 length: 14 residues. Germline V gene data show CDR1 as WNHNN and CDR2 as SYGVQD (reference sequence). CDR3 nucleotides: TGCGCCAGCAGTGAGGGGACTCCTGGATTTGAGCAGTTCTTC. This codes for CASSEGTPGFEQFF.

The chain joins TRBV11-2 to TRBJ2-3; 9 bases match TRBD2. The CDR3 covers 18 residues. V lost 5 bases and J lost 2; bases outside the gene matches: 14. The germline gives CDR1 SGHAT, CDR2 FQNNGV. The CDR3 DNA reads TGTGCCAGCAGCCAGACTAGCGGTTTCACCCAACCCACAGATACGCAGTATTTT. Its translation: CASSQTSGFTQPTDTQYF. Full variable domain (remainder filled in from reference TRBV11-2 and TRBJ2-3): EAGVAQSPRYKIIEKRQSVAFWCNPISGHATLYWYQQILGQGPKLLIQFQNNGVVDDSQLPKDRFSAERLKGVDSTLKIQPAKLEDSAVYLCASSQTSGFTQPTDTQYFGPGTRLTVL.

The chain couples TRBV28 to TRBJ1-6; D unresolved. Germline V gene data show CDR1 as MDHEN and CDR2 as SYDVKM. This CDR3 comprises 14 residues. V lost 8 bases and J lost 5, with 13 bases in between. CDR3 DNA: TGTGCCAGCGGCCAGACTTCTCATAATTCACCCCTCCACTTT. The encoded protein is CASGQTSHNSPLHF.

This sequence joins TRBV6-5 and TRBJ1-1; D is unclear. The V end lost 6 bases, the J end lost 5 bases, and 13 bases lay between the germline ends. Germline V gives CDR1 MNHEY, CDR2 SVGAGI. CDR3 length equals 13 residues. In DNA, the CDR3 is TGTGCCAGCAGGATAACTCTGGGGACTGAAGCTTTCTTT. Translating it yields CASRITLGTEAFF.

The rearrangement uses TRBV27 and TRBJ1-1; maybe TRBD1 (5 bases). The CDR3 covers 14 residues. From germline, CDR1 is MNHEY and CDR2 SMNVEV (reference sequence). Trimming removed 2 bases from V and 1 base from J, with 8 bases in between. This CDR3 is CASSLQGRNTEAFF. DNA for the CDR3: TGTGCCAGCAGTTTACAGGGCAGGAACACTGAAGCTTTCTTT.

The chain is built from TRBV6-1 and TRBJ2-1; D unresolved. Germline CDR1 reads MNHNS; CDR2 reads SASEGT. V was trimmed by 10 bases and J by 4 bases, leaving 8 bases between them. The CDR3 loop spans 11 amino acids. The DNA of the CDR3 is TGTGCCACCAGCTTGTACAATGAGCAGTTCTTC. This sequence encodes CATSLYNEQFF.

In its sample, this clone was seen once. The rearrangement uses TRBV9 and TRBJ1-6; 7 bases are shared with TRBD1. The ends lost 3 bases at V and 6 bases at J; junction bases unmatched: 6. The CDR3 contains 15 residues. The germline V gene encodes CDR1 SGDLS and CDR2 YYNGEE. The CDR3 DNA sequence: TGTGCCAGCAGCGCAGGGGGTAAGGGTAATTCACCCCTCCACTTT. Translating gives CASSAGGKGNSPLHF.

The V call is TRBV27, the J call TRBJ1-2; perhaps TRBD1 as D (5 bases). This CDR3 comprises 15 residues. Germline CDR1 is MNHEY and CDR2 is SMNVEV (reference sequence). V lost 0 bases to trimming and J lost 8 bases, with 16 bases between them. CDR3 sequence: CASSLSSQAGGGYTF. CDR3 nucleotide sequence: TGTGCCAGCAGTTTATCTTCACAGGCAGGCGGCGGCTACACCTTC.